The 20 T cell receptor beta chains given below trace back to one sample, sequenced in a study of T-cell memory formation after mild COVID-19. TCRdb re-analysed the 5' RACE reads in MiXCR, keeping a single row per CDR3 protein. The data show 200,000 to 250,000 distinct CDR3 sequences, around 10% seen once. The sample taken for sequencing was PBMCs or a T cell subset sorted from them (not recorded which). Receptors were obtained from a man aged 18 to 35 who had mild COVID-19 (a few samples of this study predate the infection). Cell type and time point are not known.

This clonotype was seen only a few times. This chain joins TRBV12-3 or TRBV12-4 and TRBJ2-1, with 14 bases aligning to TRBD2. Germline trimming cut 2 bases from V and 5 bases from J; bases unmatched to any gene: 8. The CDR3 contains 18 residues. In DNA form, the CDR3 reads TGTGCCAGCAGTTTATGGGGGGGACTAGCGGGGGCCCACAATGAGCAGTTCTTC. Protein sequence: CASSLWGGLAGAHNEQFF.

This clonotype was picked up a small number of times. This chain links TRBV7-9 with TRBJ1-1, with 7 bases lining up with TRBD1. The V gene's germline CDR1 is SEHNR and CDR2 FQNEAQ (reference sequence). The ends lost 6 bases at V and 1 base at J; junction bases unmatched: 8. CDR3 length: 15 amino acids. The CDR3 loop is CASRGNRGGNTEAFF. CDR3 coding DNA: TGTGCCAGCAGGGGAAACAGGGGCGGGAACACTGAAGCTTTCTTT. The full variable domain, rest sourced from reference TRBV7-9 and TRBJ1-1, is DTGVSQNPRHKITKRGQNVTFRCDPISEHNRLYWYRQTLGQGPEFLTYFQNEAQLEKSRLLSDRFSAERPKGSFSTLEIQRTEQGDSAMYLCASRGNRGGNTEAFFGQGTRLTVV.

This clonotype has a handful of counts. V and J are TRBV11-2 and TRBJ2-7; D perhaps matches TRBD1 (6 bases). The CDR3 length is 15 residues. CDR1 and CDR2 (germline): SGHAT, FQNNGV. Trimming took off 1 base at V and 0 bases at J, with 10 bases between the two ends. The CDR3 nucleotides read TGTGCCAGCAGCTTAGTAACAGGGACCTCCTACGAGCAGTACTTC. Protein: CASSLVTGTSYEQYF.

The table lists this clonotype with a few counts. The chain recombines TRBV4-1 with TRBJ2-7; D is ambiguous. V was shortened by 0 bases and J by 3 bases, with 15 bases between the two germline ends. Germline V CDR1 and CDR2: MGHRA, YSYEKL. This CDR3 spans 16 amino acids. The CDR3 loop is CASSQEHGALIYEQYF. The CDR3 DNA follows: TGCGCCAGCAGCCAAGAACACGGCGCCTTGATCTACGAGCAGTACTTC.

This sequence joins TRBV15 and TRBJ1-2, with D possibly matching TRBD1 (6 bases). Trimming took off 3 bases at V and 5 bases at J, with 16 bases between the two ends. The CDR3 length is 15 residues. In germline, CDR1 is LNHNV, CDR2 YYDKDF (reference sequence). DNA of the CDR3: TGTGCCACCAGCAGGAATACCGGGACACCTTATGGCTACACCTTC. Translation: CATSRNTGTPYGYTF.

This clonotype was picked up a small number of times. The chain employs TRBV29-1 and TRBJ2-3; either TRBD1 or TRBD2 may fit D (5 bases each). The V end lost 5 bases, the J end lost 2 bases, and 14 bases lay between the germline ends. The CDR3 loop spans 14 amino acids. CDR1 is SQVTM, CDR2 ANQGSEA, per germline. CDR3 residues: CSVTGTDNTDTQYF. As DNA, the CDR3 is TGCAGCGTTACTGGGACGGACAACACAGATACGCAGTATTTT.

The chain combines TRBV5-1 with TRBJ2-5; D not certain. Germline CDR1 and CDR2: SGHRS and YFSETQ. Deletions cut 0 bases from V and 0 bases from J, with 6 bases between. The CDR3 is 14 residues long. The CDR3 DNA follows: TGCGCCAGCAGCTTGGATCCTGACCAAGAGACCCAGTACTTC. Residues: CASSLDPDQETQYF.

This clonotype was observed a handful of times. CDR3 sequence reads: CASGDRLASDTQYF. CDR3 sequence (DNA): TGTGCCAGCGGAGATCGATTGGCTTCCGATACGCAGTATTTT. The rearrangement uses TRBV11-1 and TRBJ2-3; no clear D gene. Germline-derived CDR1 and CDR2 are SGHAT and FQDESV (reference sequence). The CDR3 is made up of 14 amino acids. Trimming removed 8 bases from V and 6 bases from J, with 18 bases in between.

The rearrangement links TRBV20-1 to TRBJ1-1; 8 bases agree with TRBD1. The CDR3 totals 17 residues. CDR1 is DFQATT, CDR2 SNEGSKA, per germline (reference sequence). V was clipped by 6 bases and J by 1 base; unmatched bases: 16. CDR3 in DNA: TGCAGTGCCCTGCCCCAGGCAGGGGGCTTTGGGAACACTGAAGCTTTCTTT. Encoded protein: CSALPQAGGFGNTEAFF.

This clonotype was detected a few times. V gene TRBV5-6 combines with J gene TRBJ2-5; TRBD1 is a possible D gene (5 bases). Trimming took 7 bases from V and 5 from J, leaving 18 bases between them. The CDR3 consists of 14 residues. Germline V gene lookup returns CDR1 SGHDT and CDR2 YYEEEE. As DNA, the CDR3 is TGTGCCAGCGGACAAGAGGTTCTGGGTGAGACCCAGTACTTC. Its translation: CASGQEVLGETQYF.

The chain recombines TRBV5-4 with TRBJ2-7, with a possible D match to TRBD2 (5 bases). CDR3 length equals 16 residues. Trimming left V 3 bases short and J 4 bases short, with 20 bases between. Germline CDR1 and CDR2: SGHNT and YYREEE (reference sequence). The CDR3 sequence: CASSSRSGRGPYEQYF. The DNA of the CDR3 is TGTGCCAGCAGCTCCCGGTCCGGACGGGGTCCATACGAGCAGTACTTC.

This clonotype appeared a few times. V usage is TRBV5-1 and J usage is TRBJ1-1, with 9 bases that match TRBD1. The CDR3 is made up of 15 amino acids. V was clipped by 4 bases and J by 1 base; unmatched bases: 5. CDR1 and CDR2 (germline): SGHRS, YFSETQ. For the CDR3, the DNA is TGCGCCAGCAGCGATATACAGGGGGCGAACACTGAAGCTTTCTTT. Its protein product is CASSDIQGANTEAFF.

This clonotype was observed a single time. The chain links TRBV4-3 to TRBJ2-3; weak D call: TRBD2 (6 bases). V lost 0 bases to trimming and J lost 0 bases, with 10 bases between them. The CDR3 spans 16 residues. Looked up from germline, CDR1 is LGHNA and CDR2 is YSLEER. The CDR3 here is CASSQDFAGSTDTQYF. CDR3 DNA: TGCGCCAGCAGCCAAGACTTCGCGGGGAGCACAGATACGCAGTATTTT.

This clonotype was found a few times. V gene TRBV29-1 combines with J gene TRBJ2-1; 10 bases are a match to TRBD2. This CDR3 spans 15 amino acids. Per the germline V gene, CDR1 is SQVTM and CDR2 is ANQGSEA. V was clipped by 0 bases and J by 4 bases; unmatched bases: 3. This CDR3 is CSVEDLAGVYNEQFF. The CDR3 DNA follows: TGCAGCGTTGAAGATCTAGCGGGGGTTTACAATGAGCAGTTCTTC.

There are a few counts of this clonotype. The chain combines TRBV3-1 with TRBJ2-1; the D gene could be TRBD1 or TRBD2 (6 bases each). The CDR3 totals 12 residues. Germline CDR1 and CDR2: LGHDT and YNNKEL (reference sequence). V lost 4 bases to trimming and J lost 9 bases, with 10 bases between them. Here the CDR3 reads CASSPGAREQFF. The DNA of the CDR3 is TGTGCCAGCAGCCCGGGGGCGCGTGAGCAGTTCTTC.

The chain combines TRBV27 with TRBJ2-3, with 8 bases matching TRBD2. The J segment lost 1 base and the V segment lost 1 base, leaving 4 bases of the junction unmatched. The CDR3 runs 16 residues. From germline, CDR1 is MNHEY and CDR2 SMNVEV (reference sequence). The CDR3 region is CASSLFPTSGTDTQYF. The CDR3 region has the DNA TGTGCCAGCAGTTTATTCCCGACTAGCGGCACAGATACGCAGTATTTT.

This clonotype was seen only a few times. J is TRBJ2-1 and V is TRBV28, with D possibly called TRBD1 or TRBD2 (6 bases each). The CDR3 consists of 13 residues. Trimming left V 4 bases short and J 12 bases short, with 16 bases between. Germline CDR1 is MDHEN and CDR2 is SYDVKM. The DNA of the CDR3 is TGTGCCAGCAGTTACCCACAGGGACTTCTGCAGTTCTTC. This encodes CASSYPQGLLQFF.

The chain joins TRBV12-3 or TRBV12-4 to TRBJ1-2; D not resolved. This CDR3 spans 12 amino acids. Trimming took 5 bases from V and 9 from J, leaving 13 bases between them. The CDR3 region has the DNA TGTGCCAGCAGTCAGGACGTAACCTGCTACACCTTC. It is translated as CASSQDVTCYTF.

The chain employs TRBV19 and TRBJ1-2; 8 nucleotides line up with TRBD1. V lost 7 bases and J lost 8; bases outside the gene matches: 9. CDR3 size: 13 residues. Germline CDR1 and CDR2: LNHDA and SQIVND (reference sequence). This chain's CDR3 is CASTYGQGNGYTF. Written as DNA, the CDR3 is TGTGCCAGTACCTACGGACAGGGAAACGGCTACACCTTC.

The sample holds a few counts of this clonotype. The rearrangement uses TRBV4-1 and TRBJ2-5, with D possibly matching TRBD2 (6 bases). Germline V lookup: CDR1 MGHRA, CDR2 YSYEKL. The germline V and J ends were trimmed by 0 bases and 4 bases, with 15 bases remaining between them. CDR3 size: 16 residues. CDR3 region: CASSQDAGGAGETQYF. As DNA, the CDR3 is TGCGCCAGCAGCCAAGACGCTGGGGGAGCGGGAGAGACCCAGTACTTC.